This passage covers 21 T cell receptor beta chains from one sample sequenced in a study of Graves' ophthalmopathy and Graves' hyperthyroidism. Amplification from RNA transcripts yielded the TCR beta CDR3 regions. First-round RT-PCR relied on HTBI primers, and a second-round multiplex PCR came next. TCRdb itself ran the multiplex PCR reads through MiXCR, one entry per CDR3 protein. This table has around 1.1 million distinct CDR3 sequences, approximately 35% appearing once. The sequencing input was peripheral blood or thyroid tissue (not recorded which). These receptors came from an adult man with Graves' hyperthyroidism.

To note about this clonotype: A read error is likely, as this CDR3 ends without the conserved phenylalanine or tryptophan. No DNA is shown, since the ends of the CDR3 on it are uncertain; the CDR3 is the one TCRdb lists. J is TRBJ2-5 and V is TRBV20-1; the table assigns TRBD1, which was not confirmed against the DNA. Germline CDR1 reads DFQATT; CDR2 reads SNEGSKA (reference sequence). The CDR3 length is 10 residues, termini included. This CDR3 is CSARATGRGA.

This clonotype was detected only once. The V call is TRBV7-2, the J call TRBJ2-5; D unresolved. This CDR3 region has 12 residues. The germline V gene encodes CDR1 SGHTA and CDR2 FQGNSA. Trimming left V 5 bases short and J 3 bases short, with 7 bases between. CDR3 amino acids: CASSHLEETQYF. The CDR3 DNA is TGTGCCAGCAGCCACCTAGAAGAGACCCAGTACTTC.

This clonotype was seen ten or more times. This sequence joins TRBV20-1 and TRBJ2-5; D gene uncertain. The germline V gene encodes CDR1 DFQATT and CDR2 SNEGSKA (reference sequence). Deletions cut 0 bases from V and 2 bases from J, with 10 bases between. The CDR3 runs 14 residues. The CDR3 nucleotides are TGCAGTGCTAGAGACCGCTCGCGACAAGAGACCCAGTACTTC. This sequence encodes CSARDRSRQETQYF.

Many counts were recorded for this clonotype. The junction and the germline gene differ at one end; a read error may be behind it. The V call is TRBV9, the J call TRBJ1-2; 7 nucleotides align to TRBD1. The CDR3 is 13 amino acids. Germline CDR1 reads SGDLS; CDR2 reads YYNGEE. DNA of the CDR3: TGTGCCAGTAGCGTAGGGACAGCCTATGGCTACACCTTC. This sequence encodes CASSVGTAYGYTF. Full variable domain (missing parts from reference TRBV9 and TRBJ1-2): DSGVTQTPKHLITATGQRVTLRCSPRSGDLSVYWYQQSLDQGLQFLIQYYNGEERAKGNILERFSAQQFPDLHSELNLSSLELGDSALYFCASSVGTAYGYTFGSGTRLTVV.

This clonotype was seen repeatedly, ten times or more. The rearrangement links TRBV4-3 to TRBJ1-1; no reliable D call. V dropped 0 bases and J dropped 1 base, with 9 bases sitting between them. There are 15 residues in the CDR3. In germline, CDR1 is LGHNA, CDR2 YSLEER. CDR3: CASSQDRRGNTEAFF. The CDR3 bases are TGCGCCAGCAGCCAAGATCGTCGCGGGAACACTGAAGCTTTCTTT.

This chain uses TRBV7-8 with TRBJ2-5; 11 bases are a match to TRBD2. Germline lookup yields CDR1 SGHVS and CDR2 FQNEAQ. The V segment lost 6 bases and the J segment 2 bases; nucleotides outside the gene matches: 8. The CDR3 has 16 amino acids. CDR3 DNA: TGTGCCAGCAGTCTGCTAGCGGGAGGCCGACAAGAGACCCAGTACTTC. Protein sequence: CASSLLAGGRQETQYF.

This chain connects TRBV10-3 to TRBJ1-6; TRBD1 agrees at 7 bases. CDR1 is ENHRY, CDR2 SYGVKD, per germline. The CDR3 is 13 residues long. The trim removed 6 bases at V and 11 bases at J, leaving 7 bases unmatched. The DNA for the CDR3 is TGTGCCATCAGACGACAGGGCAGGACACCCCTCCACTTT. Translation: CAIRRQGRTPLHF.

This clonotype was detected only a few times. The chain recombines TRBV19 with TRBJ2-7; TRBD1 matches at 9 bases. CDR1 and CDR2 (germline): LNHDA, SQIVND (reference sequence). J lost 4 bases, V lost 3 bases, and 7 bases had no gene match. CDR3 size: 15 residues. In DNA form, the CDR3 reads TGTGCCAGTAGTATCGGGACAGGGAGTTTTTACGAGCAGTACTTC. It is translated as CASSIGTGSFYEQYF. Combining the CDR3 with reference TRBV19 and TRBJ2-7 gives the whole variable domain DGGITQSPKYLFRKEGQNVTLSCEQNLNHDAMYWYRQDPGQGLRLIYYSQIVNDFQKGDIAEGYSVSREKKESFPLTVTSAQKNPTAFYLCASSIGTGSFYEQYFGPGTRLTVT.

As concerns this clonotype: An end of the junction does not agree with germline; a read error may underlie this. The chain employs TRBV6-4 and TRBJ2-5; D is ambiguous. The germline gives CDR1 MRHNA, CDR2 SNTAGT. This CDR3 spans 10 amino acids. The CDR3: CASSEESQYF. The CDR3 region has the DNA TGTGCCAGCAGTGAGGAGAGCCAGTACTTC.

This clonotype was detected only a few times. V is TRBV4-3 and J is TRBJ1-1; D is undetermined. This CDR3 contains 14 residues. Trimming cost V 0 bases and J 7 bases, with 12 bases left between them. CDR1 is LGHNA and CDR2 is YSLEER in the germline V gene. The CDR3, as DNA: TGCGCCAGCAGCCAAGATACGAGTCGCTATGAAGCTTTCTTT. Protein sequence: CASSQDTSRYEAFF.

The chain is built from TRBV12-3 or TRBV12-4 and TRBJ1-2; D perhaps matches TRBD1 (6 bases). V was clipped by 5 bases and J by 10 bases, with 11 bases between them. The CDR3 loop spans 11 amino acids. The DNA for the CDR3 is TGTGCCAGCAGTACCGAGGGGGACTACACCTTC. It codes for CASSTEGDYTF.

The CDR3 DNA sequence: TGTGCCATCAGTGGGGGGACTACCCAGTTCTTC. It is translated as CAISGGTTQFF. The genes are TRBV10-3 and TRBJ2-5; 7 bases map to TRBD2. The DNA matches TRBJ2-1 better at its end, which makes the J call doubtful. The CDR3 totals 11 residues. Germline CDR1 is ENHRY and CDR2 is SYGVKD.

The chain links TRBV6-5 to TRBJ1-4; 7 bases fit TRBD1. CDR3 size: 14 residues. Germline V gene lookup returns CDR1 MNHEY and CDR2 SVGAGI. Unmatched junction bases numbered 5, after V lost 5 bases and J lost 5 bases. The CDR3 here is CASSDGTENEKLFF. The CDR3 DNA follows: TGTGCCAGCAGTGATGGGACAGAAAATGAAAAACTGTTTTTT.

With regard to this clonotype: This sequence may be a read error, since a much larger clone differs from it by one base. This rearrangement joins TRBV19 to TRBJ2-5; D not certain. CDR1 LNHDA and CDR2 SQIVND come from the germline V gene (reference sequence). The CDR3 sequence is 12 residues long. This CDR3 reads CASSPDKENQYF. CDR3 nucleotides: TGTGCCAGTAGTCCAGACAAAGAGAACCAGTACTTC.

In this sample, this clonotype turned up many times. This chain joins TRBV4-3 and TRBJ2-7; D assignment may be TRBD1 or TRBD2 (7 bases each). Germline lookup yields CDR1 LGHNA and CDR2 YSLEER. The V end was cut by 2 bases, the J end by 4 bases, with 15 bases between. The CDR3 covers 15 residues. In DNA, the CDR3 is TGCGCCAGCAGCCAACAGGGGGAGGGGCCTTACGAGCAGTACTTC. Its translation: CASSQQGEGPYEQYF.

The CDR3 spells CASGPRTGGSSSYEQYF. CDR3 sequence (DNA): TGTGCCAGCGGCCCTCGAACAGGGGGATCTTCCTCCTACGAGCAGTACTTC. The chain carries TRBV11-2 and TRBJ2-7; the match to TRBD1 covers 8 bases. The germline CDR1 and CDR2 sequences are SGHAT and FQNNGV. The junction had 15 bases not matched to a gene; V was cut back by 8 bases and J by 0 bases. The CDR3 totals 17 residues.

Notes on this clonotype: An end of the junction does not agree with germline; a read error may underlie this. The V and J genes are TRBV12-3 or TRBV12-4 and TRBJ1-5, with TRBD1 matching 7 bases. This CDR3 has 13 amino acids. The DNA of the CDR3 is TGTGCCAGCAGTTCACAGGGGAATCAGCCCCATCATTTT. Translated, it gives CASSSQGNQPHHF.

The V gene is TRBV12-3 or TRBV12-4, the J gene TRBJ2-5, with D possibly TRBD2 on 6 matching bases. Trimming removed 5 bases at V and 9 bases at J, with 22 bases between. The CDR3 is 15 amino acids. The CDR3 nucleotides read TGTGCCAGCAGTGGCCGGCGGGGCAGCAATCAGCCCCAGTACTTC. Translating it yields CASSGRRGSNQPQYF.

This clonotype has ten or more counts. V is TRBV7-9 and J is TRBJ1-1; no clear D gene. The CDR3 contains 13 residues. Germline V gene lookup returns CDR1 SEHNR and CDR2 FQNEAQ (reference sequence). The germline V and J ends were trimmed by 5 bases and 0 bases, with 7 bases remaining between them. In DNA form, the CDR3 reads TGTGCCAGCAGCCCCCCGTTGAACACTGAAGCTTTCTTT. It codes for CASSPPLNTEAFF.

The sample holds a few counts of this clonotype. The chain links TRBV7-2 to TRBJ2-3; TRBD1 or TRBD2 may be the D gene (5 bases each). V lost 6 bases and J 7 bases, leaving 20 bases between the germline ends. This CDR3 comprises 15 residues. Germline V gene data show CDR1 as SGHTA and CDR2 as FQGNSA. Here the CDR3 reads CASSQESGWGNTQYF. CDR3 sequence (DNA): TGTGCCAGCAGTCAGGAGTCAGGCTGGGGGAATACGCAGTATTTT.

Points on this clonotype: A much larger clone differs by one base, so this may be a read error. The CDR3 DNA reads as TGTGCCAGCAGCTCAGACCGGGGATCCCGCTATGGCTACACCTTC. This encodes CASSSDRGSRYGYTF. The chain recombines TRBV7-9 with TRBJ1-2; D uncertain. The CDR3 spans 15 residues. V lost 4 bases, J lost 4 bases, and 16 bases lay in between. CDR1 and CDR2 (germline): SEHNR, FQNEAQ (reference sequence). The full variable domain, its missing parts supplied by reference TRBV7-9 and TRBJ1-2, is DTGVSQNPRHKITKRGQNVTFRCDPISEHNRLYWYRQTLGQGPEFLTYFQNEAQLEKSRLLSDRFSAERPKGSFSTLEIQRTEQGDSAMYLCASSSDRGSRYGYTFGSGTRLTVV.